This T cell receptor (beta chain) stems from a study of CD8 T cells in Susac syndrome. The overall study: The Susac syndrome patients that were sequenced included 5 or 6 with active disease and roughly 8 in remission.

This clonotype was seen once. CDR3 length equals 14 residues. V was cut by 6 bases and J by 6 bases, with 20 bases left in between. Germline V lookup: CDR1 SQVTM, CDR2 ANQGSEA. When the RNA was reverse transcribed, random hexamers were used with an input of roughly 0.45 to 1 ug. MiXCR, run by TCRdb on the immunoSEQ multiplex PCR reads, gives a single entry per CDR3 protein. The sample has 150,000 or so distinct CDR3 sequences, about 95% seen once; the top ten hold approximately 0.17%. The receptor's source is a human donor with Susac syndrome. The rearrangement joins TRBV29-1 to TRBJ1-1, with D perhaps matching TRBD1 (6 bases). The sample was CD4+ T cells from PBMCs. The CDR3 bases are TGCAGCGTCCATGGGGGACAAGGTCCTTCTGAAGCTTTCTTT. This translates into CSVHGGQGPSEAFF.